The T cell receptor beta chain described here comes from a study of shared clonotypes between healthy human individuals. Study details: Donors consisted of two women and a few men between 18 and 49. Regarding the study as a whole: Memory subsets generally showed smaller estimated richness than naive subsets did. Apart from blood, nothing was sampled; tissue repertoires likely differ.

Sequenced by immunoSEQ multiplex PCR; TCRdb stores in-frame clones only, minus some. The sample yields fewer than 3 million clones, less than 95% seen once. Healthy adults negative for HIV, lacking recent acute infections or vaccinations, served as donors. Unmatched junction bases numbered 11, after V lost 5 bases and J lost 4 bases. Germline V CDR1 and CDR2: MNHEY, SVGAGI. This CDR3 has 15 amino acids. This clone showed up just once. The antigen is unknown. The TCR originated in a man between 18 and 35 years old in good health. Some clones in this sample may be carry-over from other donors' samples. What was sequenced was naive CD4+ T cells from PBMCs. Subset: CD45RA+ positively selected. V usage is TRBV6-5 and J usage is TRBJ2-7; TRBD1 matches 7 bases. CDR3 loop: CASSQHRGEGYEQYF. The CDR3 DNA follows: TGTGCCAGCAGTCAGCACAGGGGAGAGGGGTACGAGCAGTACTTC.